This T cell receptor (beta chain) was recovered during a study of cytomegalovirus exposure and HLA in healthy donors. Turning to the study itself: Earlier results showed roughly 120 million unique TCR beta sequences derived from approximately 170 million T cells.

This clone was detected only a few times. The PCR used 60 Vbeta and 13 Jbeta primers. Some clones are missing from TCRdb's copy, which holds only in-frame ones; the method was immunoSEQ multiplex PCR. The table shows more than 95,000 clones, with around 74% occurring only once. Trimming removed 2 bases from V and 9 bases from J; junction bases left unmatched: 4. Germline V gives CDR1 MNHNY, CDR2 SVGAGI (reference sequence). This CDR3 is built from 14 residues. The sequence was collected from a woman aged 40 to 50 in good health and CMV-seropositive. Sequencing was carried out using PBMCs. This chain joins TRBV6-6 and TRBJ2-1; 10 bases are shared with TRBD2. This CDR3 is CASSYLAGEGEQFF. DNA for the CDR3: TGTGCCAGCAGTTACCTAGCGGGAGAGGGTGAGCAGTTCTTC.